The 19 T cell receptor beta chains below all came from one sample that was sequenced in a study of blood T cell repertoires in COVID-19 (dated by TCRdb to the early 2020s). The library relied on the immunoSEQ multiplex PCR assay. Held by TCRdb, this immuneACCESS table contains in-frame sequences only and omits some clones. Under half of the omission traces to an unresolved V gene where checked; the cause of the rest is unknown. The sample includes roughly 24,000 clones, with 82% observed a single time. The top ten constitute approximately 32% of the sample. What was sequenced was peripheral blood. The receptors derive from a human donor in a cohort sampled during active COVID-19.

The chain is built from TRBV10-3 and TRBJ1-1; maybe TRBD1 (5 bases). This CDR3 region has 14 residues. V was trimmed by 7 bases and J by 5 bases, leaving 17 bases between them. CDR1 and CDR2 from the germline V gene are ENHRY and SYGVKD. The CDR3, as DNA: TGTGCCATCACGTCGGGGACGGAGGGGACTGAAGCTTTCTTT. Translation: CAITSGTEGTEAFF.

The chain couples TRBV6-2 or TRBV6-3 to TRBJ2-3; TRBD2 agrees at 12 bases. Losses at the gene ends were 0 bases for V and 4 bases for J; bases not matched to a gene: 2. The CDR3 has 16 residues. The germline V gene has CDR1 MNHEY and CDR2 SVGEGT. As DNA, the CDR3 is TGTGCCAGCAGTTACTCGGCTAGCGGGGGGGCAGATACGCAGTATTTT. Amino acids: CASSYSASGGADTQYF.

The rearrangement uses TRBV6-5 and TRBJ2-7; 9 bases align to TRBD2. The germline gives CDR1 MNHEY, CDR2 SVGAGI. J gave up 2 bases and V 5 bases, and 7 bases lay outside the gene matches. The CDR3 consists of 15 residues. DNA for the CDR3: TGTGCCAGCAGTCCTTTAGCGGGGGCCACCTACGAGCAGTACTTC. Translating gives CASSPLAGATYEQYF.

CDR3 residues: CASSPPDRASTGELFF. The CDR3, as DNA: TGTGCCAGCTCACCTCCGGACAGGGCGAGCACCGGGGAGCTGTTTTTT. The gene calls are TRBV18 and TRBJ2-2, with TRBD1 matching 8 bases. Germline V gene lookup returns CDR1 KGHSH and CDR2 LQKENI. CDR3 length: 16 residues. The V segment lost 3 bases and the J segment 4 bases; nucleotides outside the gene matches: 7. Looking up the rest from reference TRBV18 and TRBJ2-2 gives the full variable domain: NAGVMQNPRHLVRRRGQEARLRCSPMKGHSHVYWYRQLPEEGLKFMVYLQKENIIDESGMPKERFSAEFPKEGPSILRIQQVVRGDSAAYFCASSPPDRASTGELFFGEGSRLTVL.

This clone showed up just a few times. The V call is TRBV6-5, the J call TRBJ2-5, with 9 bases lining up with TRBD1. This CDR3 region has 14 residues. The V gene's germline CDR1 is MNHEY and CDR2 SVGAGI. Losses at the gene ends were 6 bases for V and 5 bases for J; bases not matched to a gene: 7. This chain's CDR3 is CASSPGTGIETQYF. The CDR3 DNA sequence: TGTGCCAGCAGCCCCGGGACAGGGATCGAGACCCAGTACTTC.

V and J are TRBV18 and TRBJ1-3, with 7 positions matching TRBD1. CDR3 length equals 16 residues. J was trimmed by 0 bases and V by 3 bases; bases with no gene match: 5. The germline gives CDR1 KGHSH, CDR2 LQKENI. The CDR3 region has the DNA TGTGCCAGCTCACCTCAACGGGACAGCTCTGGAAACACCATATATTTT. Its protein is CASSPQRDSSGNTIYF.

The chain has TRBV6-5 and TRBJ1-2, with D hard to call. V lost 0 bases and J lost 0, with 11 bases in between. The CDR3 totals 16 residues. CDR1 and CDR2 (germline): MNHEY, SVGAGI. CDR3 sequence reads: CASSYSGPFSNYGYTF. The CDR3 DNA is TGTGCCAGCAGTTACTCTGGGCCGTTTTCTAACTATGGCTACACCTTC.

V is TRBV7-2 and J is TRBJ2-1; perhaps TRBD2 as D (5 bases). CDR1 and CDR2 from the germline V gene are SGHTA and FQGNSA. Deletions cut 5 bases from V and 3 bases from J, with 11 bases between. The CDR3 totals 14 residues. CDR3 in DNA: TGTGCCAGCAGCATTAGCGAAGGCTACAATGAGCAGTTCTTC. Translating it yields CASSISEGYNEQFF.

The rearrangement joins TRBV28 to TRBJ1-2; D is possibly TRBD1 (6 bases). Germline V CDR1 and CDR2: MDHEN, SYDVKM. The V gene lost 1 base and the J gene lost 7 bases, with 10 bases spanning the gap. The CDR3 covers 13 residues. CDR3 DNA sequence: TGTGCCAGCAGTTTATTCCAGGGGTTTGGCTACACCTTC. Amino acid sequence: CASSLFQGFGYTF.

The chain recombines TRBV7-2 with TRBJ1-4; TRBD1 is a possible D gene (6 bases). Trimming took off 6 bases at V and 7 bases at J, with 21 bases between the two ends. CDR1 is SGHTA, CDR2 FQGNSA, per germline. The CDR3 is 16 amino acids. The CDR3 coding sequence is TGTGCCAGCAGGCCCGGGTTGGGGGCAGGGAGTGAAAAACTGTTTTTT. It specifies CASRPGLGAGSEKLFF.

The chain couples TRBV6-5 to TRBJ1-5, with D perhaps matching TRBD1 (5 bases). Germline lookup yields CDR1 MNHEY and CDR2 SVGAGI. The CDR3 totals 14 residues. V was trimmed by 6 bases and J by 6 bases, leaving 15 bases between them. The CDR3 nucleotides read TGTGCCAGCAGGGCGGGAGGAGGGGTTCAGCCCCAGCATTTT. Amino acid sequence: CASRAGGGVQPQHF.

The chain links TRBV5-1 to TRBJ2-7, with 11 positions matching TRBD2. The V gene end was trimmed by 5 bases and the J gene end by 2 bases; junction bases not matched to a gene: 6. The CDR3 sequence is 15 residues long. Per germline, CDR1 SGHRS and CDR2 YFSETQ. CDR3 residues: CASRPGTSGAYEQYF. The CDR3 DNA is TGCGCCAGCAGGCCCGGGACTAGCGGTGCCTACGAGCAGTACTTC. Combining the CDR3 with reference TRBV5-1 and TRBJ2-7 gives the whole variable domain KAGVTQTPRYLIKTRGQQVTLSCSPISGHRSVSWYQQTPGQGLQFLFEYFSETQRNKGNFPGRFSGRQFSNSRSEMNVSTLELGDSALYLCASRPGTSGAYEQYFGPGTRLTVT.

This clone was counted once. CDR3 nucleotide sequence: TGTGCCAGTAGTGAAAAACTTGGCACTGAAGCTTTCTTT. This encodes CASSEKLGTEAFF. The V and J genes are TRBV19 and TRBJ1-1; D ambiguous. Trimming cost V 5 bases and J 4 bases, with 11 bases left between them. The CDR3 extends over 13 amino acids. The germline V gene has CDR1 LNHDA and CDR2 SQIVND (reference sequence).

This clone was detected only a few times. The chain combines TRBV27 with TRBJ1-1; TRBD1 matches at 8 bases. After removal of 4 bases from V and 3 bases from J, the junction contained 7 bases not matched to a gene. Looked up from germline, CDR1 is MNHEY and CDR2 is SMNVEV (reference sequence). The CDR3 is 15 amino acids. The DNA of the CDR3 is TGTGCCAGCAGTTCCCGGACAGGGTCGTACACTGAAGCTTTCTTT. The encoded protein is CASSSRTGSYTEAFF.

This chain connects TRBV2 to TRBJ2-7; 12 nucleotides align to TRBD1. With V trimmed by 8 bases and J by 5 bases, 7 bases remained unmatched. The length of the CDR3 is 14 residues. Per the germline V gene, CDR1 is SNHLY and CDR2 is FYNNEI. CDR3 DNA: TGTGCCAGCGTGACCGGGACAGGGGGCGACGAGCAGTACTTC. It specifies CASVTGTGGDEQYF.

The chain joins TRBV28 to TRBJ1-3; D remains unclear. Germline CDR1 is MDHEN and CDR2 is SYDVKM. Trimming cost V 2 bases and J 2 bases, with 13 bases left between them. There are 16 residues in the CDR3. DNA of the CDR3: TGTGCCAGCAGTTTAAGATCGGGGAAGGCTGGAAACACCATATATTTT. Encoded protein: CASSLRSGKAGNTIYF.

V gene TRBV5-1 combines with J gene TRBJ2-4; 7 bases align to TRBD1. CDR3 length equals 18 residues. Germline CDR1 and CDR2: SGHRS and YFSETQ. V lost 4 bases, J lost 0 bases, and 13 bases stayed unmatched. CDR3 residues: CASSPRDSASLAKNIQYF. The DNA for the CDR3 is TGCGCCAGCAGCCCCCGGGACAGCGCGTCTCTAGCCAAAAACATTCAGTACTTC.

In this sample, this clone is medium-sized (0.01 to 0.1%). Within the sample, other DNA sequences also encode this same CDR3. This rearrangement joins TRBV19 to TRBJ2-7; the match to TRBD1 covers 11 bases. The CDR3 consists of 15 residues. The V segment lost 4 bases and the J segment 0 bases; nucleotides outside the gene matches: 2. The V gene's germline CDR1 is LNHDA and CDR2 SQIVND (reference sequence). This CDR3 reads CASSTGTGGSYEQYF. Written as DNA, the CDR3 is TGTGCCAGTAGTACCGGGACAGGGGGCTCCTACGAGCAGTACTTC. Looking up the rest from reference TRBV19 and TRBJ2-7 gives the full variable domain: DGGITQSPKYLFRKEGQNVTLSCEQNLNHDAMYWYRQDPGQGLRLIYYSQIVNDFQKGDIAEGYSVSREKKESFPLTVTSAQKNPTAFYLCASSTGTGGSYEQYFGPGTRLTVT.

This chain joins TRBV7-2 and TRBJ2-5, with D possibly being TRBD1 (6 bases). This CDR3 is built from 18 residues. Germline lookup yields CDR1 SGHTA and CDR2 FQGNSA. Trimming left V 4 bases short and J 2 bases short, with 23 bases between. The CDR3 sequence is CASSYLKLSGQTQETQYF. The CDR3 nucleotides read TGTGCCAGCAGCTACCTCAAGCTCTCGGGACAAACTCAAGAGACCCAGTACTTC.